These T cell receptor beta chains were read from a single sample in a study of blood T cell repertoires in COVID-19. Profiling relied on immunoSEQ multiplex PCR, and the TCRdb table lists in-frame clones only, not all of them. The sample contains 250,000 to 350,000 clones, approximately 84% of which appear only once. Sequenced input: peripheral blood. These receptors all come from a human donor with COVID-19, enrolled during active disease. The donor label of this sample is uncertain. Both conserved end residues are part of each CDR3. A D gene is named only where the DNA matches it firmly. A row's size may be missing; if present it is once, few, many or a size class.

J,D,V,size,CDR3,DNA
TRBJ1-1,-,TRBV28,-,CASSFRSEGGGEAFF,TGTGCCAGCAGTTTCCGCTCGGAGGGGGGGGGTGAAGCTTTCTTT
TRBJ1-2,TRBD1,TRBV30,-,CACRDRKEISYGYTF,TGTGCCTGCCGGGACAGGAAAGAAATTTCCTATGGCTACACCTTC
TRBJ2-3,TRBD1,TRBV19,-,CASSPSGQGAADTQYF,TGTGCCAGTAGCCCATCGGGACAGGGGGCGGCAGATACGCAGTATTTT
TRBJ2-5,-,TRBV5-6,-,CASSLDPQETQYF,TGTGCCAGCAGCTTGGATCCTCAAGAGACCCAGTACTTC
TRBJ1-2,TRBD1,TRBV19,-,CASTGQGFAGYGYTF,TGTGCCAGTACCGGACAGGGGTTCGCCGGCTATGGCTACACCTTC
TRBJ2-1,TRBD2,TRBV25-1,few,CASSEYSGGNNNEQFF,TGTGCCAGCAGTGAATATTCGGGAGGGAACAACAATGAGCAGTTCTTC
TRBJ1-5,TRBD1,TRBV27,-,CASSWQGGQPQHF,TGTGCCAGCAGTTGGCAGGGGGGACAGCCCCAGCATTTT
TRBJ1-4,TRBD1,TRBV19,-,CASSVPGQGYEKLFF,TGTGCCAGTAGTGTCCCGGGACAGGGGTATGAAAAACTGTTTTTT
TRBJ2-2,-,TRBV10-3,-,CAISGLQNTGELFF,TGTGCCATCAGTGGGCTCCAGAACACCGGGGAGCTGTTTTTT
TRBJ1-5,-,TRBV5-1,-,CASSLEGASNQPQHF,TGCGCCAGCAGCTTGGAAGGGGCTAGCAATCAGCCCCAGCATTTT
TRBJ1-5,-,TRBV3-1/TRBV3-2,-,CASSPSSNQPQHF,TGTGCCAGCAGCCCGAGTAGCAATCAGCCCCAGCATTTT
TRBJ1-1,-,TRBV19,few,CASSIRGTLNTEAFF,TGTGCCAGTAGTATAAGGGGGACATTGAACACTGAAGCTTTCTTT
TRBJ2-5,TRBD1,TRBV2,-,CASSADRVGEETQYF,TGTGCCAGCAGTGCAGACAGGGTTGGAGAAGAGACCCAGTACTTC
TRBJ2-2,-,TRBV5-4,-,CASRPTENTGELFF,TGTGCCAGCAGACCAACAGAGAACACCGGGGAGCTGTTTTTT
TRBJ2-2,TRBD1,TRBV4-1,-,CASSQGGQGTNTGELFF,TGCGCCAGCAGCCAAGGGGGACAGGGTACTAACACCGGGGAGCTGTTTTTT
TRBJ1-4,TRBD1,TRBV18,once,CASSPDRRGEKLFF,TGTGCCAGCTCACCGGACAGGCGGGGTGAAAAACTGTTTTTT
TRBJ2-1,TRBD2,TRBV7-3,-,CASSLSSGEYNEQFF,TGTGCCAGCAGCTTAAGTAGCGGGGAATACAATGAGCAGTTCTTC
TRBJ2-1,-,TRBV6-6,-,CASSSSPYNEQFF,TGTGCCAGCAGTTCCTCCCCTTACAATGAGCAGTTCTTC
TRBJ1-5,-,TRBV7-3,-,CASSLPDIDAPQHF,TGTGCCAGCAGCTTACCGGACATAGACGCACCCCAGCATTTT
TRBJ2-2,TRBD2,TRBV7-9,-,CASSLSSGSRELFF,TGTGCCAGCAGCTTATCTAGCGGGAGCCGGGAGCTGTTTTTT
TRBJ1-1,TRBD1,TRBV5-1,few,CASSLAYGQGSSEAFF,TGCGCCAGCAGCTTGGCGTACGGACAGGGATCGTCTGAAGCTTTCTTT
TRBJ1-5,-,TRBV20-1,-,CSASTSPLSNQPQHF,TGCAGTGCTAGTACGTCACCACTTAGCAATCAGCCCCAGCATTTT
TRBJ2-3,TRBD2,TRBV15,-,CATSRNREGTQYF,TGTGCCACCAGCAGGAATAGGGAGGGGACGCAGTATTTT
TRBJ1-2,TRBD1,TRBV6-5,-,CASRFDPTGNYGYTF,TGTGCCAGCAGATTCGACCCGACAGGGAACTATGGCTACACCTTC
TRBJ1-5,-,TRBV4-3,-,CASSQGLDQPQHF,TGCGCCAGCAGCCAAGGGTTAGATCAGCCCCAGCATTTT
TRBJ2-3,TRBD2,TRBV5-3,-,CARFPSGRDTQYF,TGTGCCAGATTTCCTAGCGGGAGAGATACGCAGTATTTT
TRBJ2-2,-,TRBV28,once,CASSNRGGTGELFF,TGTGCCAGCAGCAACAGGGGGGGCACCGGGGAGCTGTTTTTT
TRBJ2-5,TRBD2,TRBV2,-,CAGGTSGLQETQYF,TGTGCCGGCGGGACTAGCGGACTCCAAGAGACCCAGTACTTC
TRBJ2-7,-,TRBV6-2/TRBV6-3,-,CASSYGRASLYEQYF,TGTGCCAGCAGTTATGGGCGGGCCTCCCTCTACGAGCAGTACTTC
TRBJ1-3,-,TRBV5-1,-,CASSLVMAGAGNTIYF,TGCGCCAGCAGCTTGGTAATGGCGGGGGCTGGAAACACCATATATTTT
TRBJ2-3,TRBD1,TRBV18,-,CASSPPPTGGEGDTQYF,TGTGCCAGCTCACCACCGCCGACAGGGGGCGAGGGTGATACGCAGTATTTT
TRBJ1-4,-,TRBV6-6,-,CASTLDSLNEKLFF,TGTGCCAGCACCCTGGACAGCCTTAATGAAAAACTGTTTTTT
TRBJ1-1,-,TRBV18,-,CASSPRRPRENTEAFF,TGTGCCAGCTCACCACGTAGACCCAGGGAGAACACTGAAGCTTTCTTT
TRBJ2-2,TRBD1,TRBV10-3,-,CAISVIGGTGTGELFF,TGTGCCATCAGTGTTATAGGCGGGACAGGCACCGGGGAGCTGTTTTTT
TRBJ2-2,-,TRBV27,-,CASSLDSRGAGELFF,TGTGCCAGCAGCTTGGACAGCCGGGGCGCCGGGGAGCTGTTTTTT
TRBJ2-1,TRBD1,TRBV6-2/TRBV6-3,-,CASSYSAGQGVADEQFF,TGTGCCAGCAGTTACTCTGCGGGACAGGGGGTCGCCGATGAGCAGTTCTTC